Listed below are T cell receptor beta chains from one sample, sequenced in a study of Ad26.COV2.S vaccination and SARS-CoV-2 variants. The method was immunoSEQ multiplex PCR; TCRdb's version includes in-frame clones alone and lacks a portion of them. The profile shows around 300,000 clones, 85% to 90% of them singletons. The source material was peripheral blood, sampled in a trial of Ad26.COV2.S vaccine versus placebo. These receptor sequences come from a person between 18 and 65 years old who received the Ad26.COV2.S COVID-19 vaccine or a placebo. The CDR3 runs from the conserved cysteine through the conserved F or W. Each record gives: D gene, V gene, J gene, clone size, CDR3 DNA, CDR3 protein. D genes are given only for firm matches. The size of a clone is reported for some rows only, either as once, few or many, or as a class for expanded clones.

D gene: TRBD1; V gene: TRBV4-1; J gene: TRBJ1-3; clone size: NA; CDR3 DNA: TGCGCCAGCAGCCAAGGTCGGCGGGACAGCTCTGGAAACACCATATATTTT; CDR3 protein: CASSQGRRDSSGNTIYF
D gene: NA; V gene: TRBV5-8; J gene: TRBJ1-6; clone size: NA; CDR3 DNA: TGTGCCAGCAGCTCTCCCGGATCTAGTTCACCCCTCCACTTT; CDR3 protein: CASSSPGSSSPLHF
D gene: NA; V gene: TRBV7-2; J gene: TRBJ1-2; clone size: NA; CDR3 DNA: TGTGCCAGCAGCTTAGTTAGGTCGGGGTATGGCTACACCTTC; CDR3 protein: CASSLVRSGYGYTF
D gene: TRBD1; V gene: TRBV29-1; J gene: TRBJ1-2; clone size: NA; CDR3 DNA: TGCAGCATTCGGCAGGGGGACTATGGCTACACCTTC; CDR3 protein: CSIRQGDYGYTF
D gene: NA; V gene: TRBV9; J gene: TRBJ2-3; clone size: once; CDR3 DNA: TGTGCCAGCAGCGTAGGTCTAGTTCCCACAGATACGCAGTATTTT; CDR3 protein: CASSVGLVPTDTQYF
D gene: NA; V gene: TRBV14; J gene: TRBJ2-1; clone size: NA; CDR3 DNA: TGTGCCAGCAGCCAAGATAAAGTCTGGCTTAGCTCCTACAATGAGCAGTTCTTC; CDR3 protein: CASSQDKVWLSSYNEQFF
D gene: TRBD2; V gene: TRBV7-3; J gene: TRBJ2-5; clone size: NA; CDR3 DNA: TGTGCCAGCAGCTCGGGACTAGCGGGAGTTGAAGAGACCCAGTACTTC; CDR3 protein: CASSSGLAGVEETQYF
D gene: TRBD2; V gene: TRBV6-5; J gene: TRBJ2-3; clone size: NA; CDR3 DNA: TGTGCCAGCAGGACTAGCGGGAGAGGATTTGATACGCAGTATTTT; CDR3 protein: CASRTSGRGFDTQYF
D gene: NA; V gene: TRBV5-6; J gene: TRBJ2-1; clone size: NA; CDR3 DNA: TGTGCCAGCAGCCAAACGGAGATTATCAATGAGCAGTTCTTC; CDR3 protein: CASSQTEIINEQFF
D gene: NA; V gene: TRBV7-9; J gene: TRBJ2-1; clone size: NA; CDR3 DNA: TGTGCCAGCAGCCCAACTGCCGGGTACAATGAGCAGTTCTTC; CDR3 protein: CASSPTAGYNEQFF
D gene: NA; V gene: TRBV6-2/TRBV6-3; J gene: TRBJ1-1; clone size: few; CDR3 DNA: TGTGCCAGCAGTTATGTGGGGGGGCTGAACACTGAAGCTTTCTTT; CDR3 protein: CASSYVGGLNTEAFF
D gene: NA; V gene: TRBV13; J gene: TRBJ2-1; clone size: NA; CDR3 DNA: TGTGCCAGCAGCCGCCCGGGGTCTGGCCATGAGCAGTTCTTC; CDR3 protein: CASSRPGSGHEQFF
D gene: NA; V gene: TRBV18; J gene: TRBJ1-2; clone size: NA; CDR3 DNA: TGTGCCAGCTCACCGTTGGACAGTTATGGCTACACCTTC; CDR3 protein: CASSPLDSYGYTF
D gene: NA; V gene: TRBV4-3; J gene: TRBJ2-7; clone size: once; CDR3 DNA: TGCGCCAGCAGCCAGTCTGAGACAGAGTTATACGAGCAGTACTTC; CDR3 protein: CASSQSETELYEQYF
D gene: TRBD2; V gene: TRBV14; J gene: TRBJ2-1; clone size: NA; CDR3 DNA: TGTGCCAGCAGGCTTGCGGGGGAAAGACAGACCAATGAGCAGTTCTTC; CDR3 protein: CASRLAGERQTNEQFF
D gene: NA; V gene: TRBV19; J gene: TRBJ1-1; clone size: NA; CDR3 DNA: TGTGCCAGTAGGAGAAGGATATGGGATGAGCACACTGAAGCTTTCTTT; CDR3 protein: CASRRRIWDEHTEAFF
D gene: NA; V gene: TRBV10-3; J gene: TRBJ1-1; clone size: NA; CDR3 DNA: TGTGCCATCAGGCCCCTCGGAGGGAACACTGAAGCTTTCTTT; CDR3 protein: CAIRPLGGNTEAFF
D gene: TRBD2; V gene: TRBV3-1/TRBV3-2; J gene: TRBJ2-7; clone size: NA; CDR3 DNA: TGTGCCAGCAGCCAAGAGGGACTAGCGGGGGGGGAGCAGTACTTC; CDR3 protein: CASSQEGLAGGEQYF